The T cell receptor (beta chain) under discussion was sequenced for a study of PD-1 blockade in classical Hodgkin lymphoma. Study summary: With a 2-week interval, patients received intravenous nivolumab at 3 mg/kg.

The V and J ends lost 3 bases and 6 bases respectively, with 17 bases between them. The CDR3 extends over 15 amino acids. Germline V gene data show CDR1 as MNHEY and CDR2 as SVGAGI. Points from the study as a whole: Reported baseline diversity: healthy donors highest, relapsed/refractory patients lowest. At C4D1, TCR diversity had climbed significantly for CD4+ cells, though not for CD8+ cells. Baseline diversity in complete responders resembled that of newly diagnosed patients.

Time point meaning: cycle 4 day 1 (C4D1), after 6 weeks of nivolumab. Every patient experienced relapse after autologous stem cell transplantation, and brentuximab vedotin exposure varied. Repertoires were generated with immunoSEQ multiplex PCR, while TCRdb's copy carries only in-frame clones and drops some. Of about 93,000 clones listed, around 80% are singletons. A few counts support this clone. Its target is unknown. This sample comprised peripheral blood mononuclear cells (PBMCs), obtained before the fourth cycle of nivolumab. The sequence was collected from a human donor with classical Hodgkin lymphoma. The gene calls are TRBV6-5 and TRBJ1-1; unclear D gene. The CDR3 protein is CASSYAFQVFSEAFF. As DNA, the CDR3 is TGTGCCAGCAGTTATGCCTTTCAAGTATTCTCTGAAGCTTTCTTT.